The 8 T cell receptor beta chains presented below share a single source sample, sequenced in a study of response to subunit inactivated influenza vaccine (dated by TCRdb to between 2018 and 2020). The receptor library was made with RT-PCR. Instrument on record: Illumina HiSeq 2500. The public reads were quality trimmed at Q25 with fastp and then assembled into clones with MiXCR by TCRdb, keeping productive beta chains. Each CDR3 protein appears once, grouped with its most common genes and DNA. In all, the sample holds a few hundred thousand distinct CDR3 sequences, and 22% of those were seen once. About a tenth of the sample rests with the top ten. The specimen was PBMCs from blood, collected less than 22 months after vaccination. The receptors stem from a man aged 50 to 69 who received an inactivated influenza vaccine. Donor details come from another sample of the same person, matched by shared clones.

This clonotype was counted ten times or more. The chain employs TRBV12-3 or TRBV12-4 and TRBJ1-1; D gene uncertain. The CDR3 is made up of 14 amino acids. Between the trimmed V and J ends, which lost 0 bases and 1 base, there was a span of 6 bases. CDR3 loop: CASSLASANTEAFF. In nucleotides, the CDR3 is TGTGCCAGCAGTTTAGCGTCAGCGAACACTGAAGCTTTCTTT.

In its sample, this clonotype was seen a few times. The chain carries TRBV28 and TRBJ1-5; D is unclear. The CDR3 length is 14 residues. Trimming took 7 bases from V and 0 from J, leaving 10 bases between them. CDR1 MDHEN and CDR2 SYDVKM come from the germline V gene. CDR3 in DNA: TGTGCCAGCAACGAAGAATATAGCAATCAGCCCCAGCATTTT. Protein product: CASNEEYSNQPQHF. The whole variable domain, remainder taken from reference TRBV28 and TRBJ1-5, is DVKVTQSSRYLVKRTGEKVFLECVQDMDHENMFWYRQDPGLGLRLIYFSYDVKMKEKGDIPEGYSVSREKKERFSLILESASTNQTSMYLCASNEEYSNQPQHFGDGTRLSIL.

In this sample, this clonotype turned up many times. V usage is TRBV12-3 or TRBV12-4 and J usage is TRBJ1-1; D is possibly TRBD1 (5 bases). The CDR3 has 15 amino acids. The V end was cut by 6 bases, the J end by 11 bases, with 25 bases between. The CDR3 nucleotides read TGTGCCAGCAGCCCTCCTGCTGGGGGGTCAGGATTGGCTTTCTTT. Translation gives CASSPPAGGSGLAFF.

The chain recombines TRBV28 with TRBJ2-1, with 12 bases aligning to TRBD2. This CDR3 spans 15 amino acids. Losses at the gene ends were 6 bases for V and 4 bases for J; bases not matched to a gene: 4. Germline CDR1 reads MDHEN; CDR2 reads SYDVKM. CDR3 nucleotides: TGTGCCAGCAGGAAGGGACTAGCGGGTTACAATGAGCAGTTCTTC. It is translated as CASRKGLAGYNEQFF.

The chain joins TRBV20-1 to TRBJ1-4, with a tentative D call TRBD1 (5 bases). The germline V and J ends were trimmed by 6 bases and 3 bases, with 17 bases remaining between them. CDR3 length: 15 residues. Germline lookup yields CDR1 DFQATT and CDR2 SNEGSKA (reference sequence). The CDR3 region is CSANQGSRSNEKLFF. CDR3 coding DNA: TGCAGTGCGAACCAGGGCAGCCGGTCTAATGAAAAACTGTTTTTT.

The chain carries TRBV5-1 and TRBJ1-6; 9 nucleotides agree with TRBD1. The CDR3 contains 15 residues. The junction had 8 bases not matched to a gene; V was cut back by 4 bases and J by 9 bases. Germline loops: CDR1 SGHRS, CDR2 YFSETQ. The CDR3 DNA reads as TGCGCCAGCAGCGGAATGGGACAGGGCGGTTCACCCCTCCACTTT. It translates to CASSGMGQGGSPLHF.

V gene TRBV3-1 combines with J gene TRBJ2-5; possibly TRBD2 for D (5 bases). The CDR3 contains 15 residues. Germline lookup yields CDR1 LGHDT and CDR2 YNNKEL (reference sequence). The V end lost 4 bases, the J end lost 1 base, and 13 bases lay between the germline ends. The CDR3 spells CASSPGRRTQETQYF. The CDR3 DNA is TGTGCCAGCAGCCCCGGGCGGAGGACCCAAGAGACCCAGTACTTC.

This clonotype occurred many times. The rearrangement joins TRBV29-1 to TRBJ1-2; possibly TRBD1 for D (6 bases). V shed 3 bases and J shed 8 bases, with 16 bases lying between them. The germline gives CDR1 SQVTM, CDR2 ANQGSEA. The CDR3 is 13 amino acids. For the CDR3, the DNA is TGCAGCGTTGACCAGGGGAGGTTGTCGGGCTACACCTTC. This gives the protein CSVDQGRLSGYTF.